This entry describes one T cell receptor (beta chain). Its antigen is unidentified. Next came a second PCR, run for roughly 6 to 11 cycles, which used a sample-barcoded 5' primer along with a J-beta primer mix. MiXCR was run by TCRdb on the 5' RACE reads, yielding one entry per CDR3 protein. The sample yields 1.5 million or so distinct CDR3 sequences, 42% seen once. Trimming removed 6 bases from V and 2 bases from J, with 11 bases in between. Germline assignment: CDR1 KGHSH and CDR2 LQKENI. The CDR3 consists of 14 residues. These data are taken from a study of blood T cells in healthy people across ages. Findings and limits, study-wide: Versus aged donors, long-lived donors had higher diversity and more naive CD4+ cells.

Sequenced material: blood. The origin of this receptor is a woman younger than 35 in good health. The chain joins TRBV18 to TRBJ2-1; the D is unclear. CDR3 sequence reads: CASSPIGTYNEQFF. The DNA for the CDR3 is TGTGCCAGCTCCCCCATCGGTACCTACAATGAGCAGTTCTTC.